This TCR beta chain was sequenced during a study of CD8 T cells in ankylosing spondylitis. In germline, CDR1 is SGHRS, CDR2 YFSETQ. This CDR3 comprises 15 residues. Losses at the gene ends were 5 bases for V and 5 bases for J; bases not matched to a gene: 7. This clonotype was recorded a few times. No antigen is known for it. Points from the study as a whole: Previous work reported some of these motif variants in the synovial fluid and blood of reactive arthritis. Reported data indicate significant enrichment of disease-linked clones within matched ankylosing spondylitis synovial fluid.

TCRdb itself ran the 5' RACE reads through MiXCR, one entry per CDR3 protein. The table includes 200,000 to 250,000 distinct CDR3 sequences, about 10% detected once. The sample consisted of blood, either unsorted or a sorted T cell fraction (not recorded which). V is TRBV5-1 and J is TRBJ2-4; 10 bases map to TRBD2. This TCR was recovered from a male donor with ankylosing spondylitis or in good health (not recorded which). In DNA form, the CDR3 reads TGCGCCAGCAGTAGCAGCGGGGGGGCCCAAAACATTCAGTACTTC. Residues: CASSSSGGAQNIQYF.